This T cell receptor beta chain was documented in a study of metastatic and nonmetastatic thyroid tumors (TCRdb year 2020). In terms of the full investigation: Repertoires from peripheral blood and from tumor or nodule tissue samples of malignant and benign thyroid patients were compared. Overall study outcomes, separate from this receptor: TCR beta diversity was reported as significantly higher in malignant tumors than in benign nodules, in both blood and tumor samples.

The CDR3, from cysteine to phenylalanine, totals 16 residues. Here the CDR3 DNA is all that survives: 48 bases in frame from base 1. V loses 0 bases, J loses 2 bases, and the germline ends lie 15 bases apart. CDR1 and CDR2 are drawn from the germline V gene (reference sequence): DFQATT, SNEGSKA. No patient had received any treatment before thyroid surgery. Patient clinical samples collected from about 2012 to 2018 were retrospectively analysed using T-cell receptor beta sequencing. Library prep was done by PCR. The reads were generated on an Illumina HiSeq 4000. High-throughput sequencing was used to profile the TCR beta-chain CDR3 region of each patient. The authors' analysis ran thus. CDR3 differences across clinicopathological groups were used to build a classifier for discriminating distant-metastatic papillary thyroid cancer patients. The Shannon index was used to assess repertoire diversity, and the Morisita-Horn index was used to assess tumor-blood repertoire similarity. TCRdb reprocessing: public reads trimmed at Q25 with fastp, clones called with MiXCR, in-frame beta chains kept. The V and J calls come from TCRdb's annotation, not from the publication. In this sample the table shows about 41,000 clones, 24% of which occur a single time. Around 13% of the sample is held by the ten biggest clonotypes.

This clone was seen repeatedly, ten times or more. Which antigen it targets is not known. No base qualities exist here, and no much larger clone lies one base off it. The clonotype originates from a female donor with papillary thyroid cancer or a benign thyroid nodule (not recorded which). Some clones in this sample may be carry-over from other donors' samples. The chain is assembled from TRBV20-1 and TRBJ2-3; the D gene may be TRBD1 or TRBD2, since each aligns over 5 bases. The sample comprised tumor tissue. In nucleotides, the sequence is TGCAGTGCTAGAGATCTCGGGACCTTCCACACAGATACGCAGTATTTT. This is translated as CSARDLGTFHTDTQYF.